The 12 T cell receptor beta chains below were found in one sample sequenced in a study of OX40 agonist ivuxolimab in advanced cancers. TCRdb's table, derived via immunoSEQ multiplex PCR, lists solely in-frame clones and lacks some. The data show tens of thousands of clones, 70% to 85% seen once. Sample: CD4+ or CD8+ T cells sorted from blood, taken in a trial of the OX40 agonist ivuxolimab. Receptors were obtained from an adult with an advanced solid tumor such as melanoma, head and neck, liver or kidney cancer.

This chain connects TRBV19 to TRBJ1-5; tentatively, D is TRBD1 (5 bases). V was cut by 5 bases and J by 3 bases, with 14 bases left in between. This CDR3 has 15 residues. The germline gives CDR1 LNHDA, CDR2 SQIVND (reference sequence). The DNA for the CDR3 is TGTGCCAGTAGTCCGGGGGGGGTCTTCAATCAGCCCCAGCATTTT. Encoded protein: CASSPGGVFNQPQHF.

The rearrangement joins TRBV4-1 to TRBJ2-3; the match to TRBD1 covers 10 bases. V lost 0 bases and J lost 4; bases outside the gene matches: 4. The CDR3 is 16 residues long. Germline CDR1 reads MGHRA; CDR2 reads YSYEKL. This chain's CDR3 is CASSQEGQGIPDTQYF. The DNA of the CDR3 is TGCGCCAGCAGCCAAGAGGGACAGGGGATCCCAGATACGCAGTATTTT.

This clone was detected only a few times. The CDR3 sequence: CASSIWGDGAQPQHF. Here the CDR3 DNA reads TGTGCCAGTAGTATTTGGGGGGATGGGGCTCAGCCCCAGCATTTT. J is TRBJ1-5 and V is TRBV19, with D tentatively TRBD1 (5 bases). The V gene's germline CDR1 is LNHDA and CDR2 SQIVND (reference sequence). The ends were cut back, 3 bases at V and 6 bases at J, with 15 bases in the middle. The CDR3 has 15 amino acids. Using reference TRBV19 and TRBJ1-5 for the parts outside the CDR3, the full variable domain is DGGITQSPKYLFRKEGQNVTLSCEQNLNHDAMYWYRQDPGQGLRLIYYSQIVNDFQKGDIAEGYSVSREKKESFPLTVTSAQKNPTAFYLCASSIWGDGAQPQHFGDGTRLSIL.

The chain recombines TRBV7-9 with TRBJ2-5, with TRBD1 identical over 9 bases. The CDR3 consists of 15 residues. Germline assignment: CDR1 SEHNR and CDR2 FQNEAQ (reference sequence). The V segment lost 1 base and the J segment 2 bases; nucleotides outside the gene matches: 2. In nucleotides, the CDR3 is TGTGCCAGCAGCTTAGGCGGGACAGGGCAAGAGACCCAGTACTTC. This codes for CASSLGGTGQETQYF.

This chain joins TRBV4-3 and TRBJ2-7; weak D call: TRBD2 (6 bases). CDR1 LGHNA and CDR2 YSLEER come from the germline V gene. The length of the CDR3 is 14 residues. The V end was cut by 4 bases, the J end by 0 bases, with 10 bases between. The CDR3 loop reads CASSPSESSYEQYF. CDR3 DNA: TGCGCCAGCAGCCCTAGCGAGAGCTCCTACGAGCAGTACTTC.

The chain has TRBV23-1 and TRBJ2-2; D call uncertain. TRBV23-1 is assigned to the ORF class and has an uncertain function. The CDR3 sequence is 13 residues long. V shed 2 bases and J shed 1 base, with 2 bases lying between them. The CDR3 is CASSQGNTGELFF. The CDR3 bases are TGCGCCAGCAGTCAAGGGAACACCGGGGAGCTGTTTTTT.

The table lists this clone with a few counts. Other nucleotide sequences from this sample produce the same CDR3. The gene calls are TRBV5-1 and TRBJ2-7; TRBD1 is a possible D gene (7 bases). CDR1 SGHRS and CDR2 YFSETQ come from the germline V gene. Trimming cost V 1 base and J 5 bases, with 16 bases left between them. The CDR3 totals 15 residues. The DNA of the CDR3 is TGCGCCAGCAGCTTGACGGGGCAGGGGGGTCACGAGCAGTACTTC. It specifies CASSLTGQGGHEQYF.

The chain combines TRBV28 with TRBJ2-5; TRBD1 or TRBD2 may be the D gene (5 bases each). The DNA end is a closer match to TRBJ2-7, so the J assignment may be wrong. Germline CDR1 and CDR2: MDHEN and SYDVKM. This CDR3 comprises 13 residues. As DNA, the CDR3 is TGTGCCAGCAGAGGGACCTGGGGGAACGAGCAGTACTTC. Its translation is CASRGTWGNEQYF.

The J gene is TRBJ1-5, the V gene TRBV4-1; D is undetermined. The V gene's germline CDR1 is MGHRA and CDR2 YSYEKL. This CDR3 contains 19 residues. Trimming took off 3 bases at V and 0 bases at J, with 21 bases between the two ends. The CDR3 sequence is CASSQTLAFPLNSNQPQHF. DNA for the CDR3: TGCGCCAGCAGCCAGACCCTAGCTTTCCCCCTAAATAGCAATCAGCCCCAGCATTTT.

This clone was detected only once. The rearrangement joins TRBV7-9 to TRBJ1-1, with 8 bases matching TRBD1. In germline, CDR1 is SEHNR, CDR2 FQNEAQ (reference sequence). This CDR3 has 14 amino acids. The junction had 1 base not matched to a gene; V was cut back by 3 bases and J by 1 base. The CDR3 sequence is CASSFGTGNTEAFF. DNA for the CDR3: TGTGCCAGCAGCTTCGGGACAGGGAACACTGAAGCTTTCTTT.

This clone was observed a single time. CDR3 sequence (DNA): TGCAGCGTTGAATGGCCTAGATCAGAGACCCAGTACTTC. This translates into CSVEWPRSETQYF. The gene calls are TRBV29-1 and TRBJ2-5; D unclear. The V end lost 2 bases, the J end lost 4 bases, and 11 bases lay between the germline ends. Per the germline V gene, CDR1 is SQVTM and CDR2 is ANQGSEA. CDR3 length: 13 amino acids.

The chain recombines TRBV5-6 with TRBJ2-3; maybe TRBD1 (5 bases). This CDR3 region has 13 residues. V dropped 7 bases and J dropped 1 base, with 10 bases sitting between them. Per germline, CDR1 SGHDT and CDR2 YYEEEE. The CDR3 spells CASGAGGTDTQYF. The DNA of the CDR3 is TGTGCCAGCGGGGCAGGAGGCACAGATACGCAGTATTTT.